This TCR beta chain was recovered during a study of blood T cell repertoires in COVID-19. The assay was immunoSEQ multiplex PCR, and TCRdb's table has in-frame clones only and misses some. The table includes 24,000 or so clones, about 90% detected once. In regard to this clone: The junction departs from the called germline gene at one end, perhaps through a read error.

The source of this sequence is a man in his 70s in a cohort sampled during active COVID-19. Sequenced: peripheral blood.

CDR3: CARSLGGGYQPQHF. The CDR3 DNA reads TGCGCCCGCAGCTTGGGGGGGGGCTATCAGCCCCAGCATTTT. The chain joins TRBV5-1 to TRBJ1-5, with a weak D call TRBD1 (6 bases). Germline V CDR1 and CDR2: SGHRS, YFSETQ. This CDR3 comprises 14 residues.